Listed here are 16 T cell receptor beta chains from one sample, sequenced in a study of CXCR3-negative and CXCR3-positive naive CD8 T cells. TRB cDNA was prepared as libraries by UMI-labeled 5' RACE. TCRdb re-called the 5' RACE reads, yielding one record per CDR3 amino acid sequence without DNA. The sample includes 130,000 to 150,000 distinct CDR3 sequences. Their specific antigens are unknown. Findings of the study overall: Comparison of naive cells showed more hydrophobic TRB CDR3s in CXCR3-positive than in CXCR3-negative naive cells.

What was sequenced was naive CXCR3+ CD8+ T cells from blood. Subset noted: CD45RO-CCR7+CD27+CD95- naive CD8+ T cells expressing CXCR3 (TNR3+). The receptors stem from a human donor in good health. Some clones in this sample may be carry-over from other donors' samples.

The genes are TRBV7-8 and TRBJ2-1; TCRdb's assignment of TRBD2 cannot be checked, as there is no DNA. Germline CDR1 reads SGHVS; CDR2 reads FQNEAQ. This CDR3 has 16 residues. The CDR3 is CASSPGLAASYNEQFF.

The CDR3 loop reads CALRQQGATEAFF. The rearrangement uses TRBV7-2 and TRBJ1-1; the TCRdb D gene call, TRBD1, has no DNA to confirm it. Per the germline V gene, CDR1 is SGHTA and CDR2 is FQGNSA. The CDR3 length is 13 residues.

This chain joins TRBV29-1 and TRBJ2-3; the TCRdb call, TRBD2, lacks DNA for checking. The CDR3 totals 15 residues. Germline CDR1 reads SQVTM; CDR2 reads ANQGSEA. The CDR3 sequence is CSVNGAAGDIDTQYF.

J is TRBJ2-7 and V is TRBV12-3 or TRBV12-4; TCRdb reports TRBD2, a call that lacks DNA to check it against. This CDR3 comprises 15 residues. The CDR3 reads CASSRGTSSGYEQYF.

The chain couples TRBV19 to TRBJ1-2; TCRdb's D gene call, TRBD1, goes unchecked for lack of DNA. The CDR3 is 13 residues long. Germline lookup yields CDR1 LNHDA and CDR2 SQIVND (reference sequence). CDR3 sequence reads: CASSIGTANGYTF.

This chain links TRBV4-1 with TRBJ2-5; TCRdb names TRBD1, which stays unverified in the absence of DNA. The CDR3 loop spans 15 amino acids. Germline loops: CDR1 MGHRA, CDR2 YSYEKL. The CDR3 spells CASSQEQGAGETQYF.

The V call is TRBV12-3 or TRBV12-4, the J call TRBJ2-1; lacking DNA, the TRBD2 call made by TCRdb goes unchecked. The CDR3 has 16 residues. CDR3 protein: CASSPRGSTSYNEQFF.

V and J are TRBV3-1 and TRBJ2-1; TCRdb's D call, TRBD1, is unchecked because there is no DNA. There are 17 residues in the CDR3. Germline V gene data show CDR1 as LGHDT and CDR2 as YNNKEL (reference sequence). The CDR3 loop reads CASSQDMVGASLNEQFF.

V and J are TRBV7-3 and TRBJ1-2. CDR3 length: 13 residues. Looked up from germline, CDR1 is SGHTA and CDR2 is FQGTGA. The CDR3 protein is CASSLLPDYGYTF. The complete variable domain, with remaining parts taken from reference TRBV7-3 and TRBJ1-2, reads GAGVSQTPSNKVTEKGKYVELRCDPISGHTALYWYRQSLGQGPEFLIYFQGTGAADDSGLPNDRFFAVRPEGSVSTLKIQRTERGDSAVYLCASSLLPDYGYTFGSGTRLTVV.

The rearrangement links TRBV7-6 to TRBJ2-3; TCRdb names TRBD2, which stays unverified in the absence of DNA. The CDR3 runs 17 residues. CDR1 is SGHVS and CDR2 is FNYEAQ in the germline V gene. The chain's CDR3 is CASSSIPGTSVPDTQYF.

V and J are TRBV14 and TRBJ2-2. The germline CDR1 and CDR2 sequences are SGHDN and FVKESK. The CDR3 runs to 16 residues. CDR3 residues: CASSSAGPLNTGELFF.

The chain has TRBV29-1 and TRBJ2-1; there is no DNA to check the TCRdb D call of TRBD2. The CDR3 length is 15 residues. Germline V gene lookup returns CDR1 SQVTM and CDR2 ANQGSEA. CDR3 region: CSVEGTSGAYNEQFF.

V usage is TRBV6-5 and J usage is TRBJ2-1. The CDR3 is made up of 13 amino acids. The germline CDR1 and CDR2 sequences are MNHEY and SVGAGI. The CDR3 loop is CASSALDSNEQFF.

V is TRBV20-1 and J is TRBJ2-7; TCRdb proposes TRBD2, but this gene call is untestable without DNA. The CDR3 runs to 15 residues. The V gene's germline CDR1 is DFQATT and CDR2 SNEGSKA (reference sequence). The chain's CDR3 is CSATSSGTGPYEQYF.

V and J are TRBV21-1 and TRBJ2-3; TCRdb picks TRBD1, but there is no DNA to check that call. TRBV21-1 is a listed pseudogene. The length of the CDR3 is 16 residues. This CDR3 is CASRWPGQGTTDTQYF.

This sequence joins TRBV29-1 and TRBJ1-2; TCRdb reports TRBD1, a call that lacks DNA to check it against. The V gene's germline CDR1 is SQVTM and CDR2 ANQGSEA. This CDR3 spans 13 amino acids. The CDR3 protein is CSVEDWAGYGYTF.